This T cell receptor (beta chain) was sequenced in a study of blood T cells in healthy people across ages. Study information: Template switching picked up about one barcoded beta molecule for each two T cells.

Germline V gene lookup returns CDR1 SGHKS and CDR2 YYEKEE (reference sequence). V lost 6 bases, J lost 7 bases, and 23 bases lay in between. The CDR3 spans 15 residues. Healthy Caucasians from Russia aged roughly 6 to 100 served as donors. Total RNA was extracted at no less than 6 micrograms per sample. This clonotype was seen more than once but under ten times. The antigen is unknown. Overall study findings and caveats: Using unsorted PBMCs precluded a conclusive naive versus antigen-experienced comparison.

Then a second PCR, running roughly 7 to 11 cycles, was carried out with a sample-barcoded 5' primer and a J-beta primer mix. One entry per CDR3 protein, called by TCRdb with MiXCR from the 5' RACE reads. The repertoire holds 1,800,000 or so distinct CDR3 sequences, about two fifths seen once, with 20% to 25% in the top ten. Material for sequencing was blood. J is TRBJ2-7 and V is TRBV5-5; a weak D match, TRBD2 (5 bases). This receptor was identified in a human donor in good health. In nucleotides, the CDR3 is TGTGCCAGCAACCCCGTTAACAGACGAGAGGGTGAGCAGTACTTC. It codes for CASNPVNRREGEQYF.